This record concerns one TCR beta chain sequence. Sequencing was performed with immunoSEQ multiplex PCR; in TCRdb, only in-frame clones are kept and a portion is missing. The data contain 100,000 to 150,000 clones, more than 85% of them seen just once; the ten biggest clones take up around 7.6%. The data derive from a study of control samples from healthy donors and cancer patients. Germline V gives CDR1 LGHDT, CDR2 YNNKEL (reference sequence). Deletions cut 2 bases from V and 2 bases from J, with 15 bases between. CDR3 length equals 16 residues. The J gene is TRBJ2-5, the V gene TRBV3-1 (or the pseudogene TRBV3-2); D is uncertain. The sequencing sample was made of blood. This sequence originates from a young woman in good health. CDR3 bases: TGTGCCAGCAGCCAAATGTCATGGCCCCTTCAAGAGACCCAGTACTTC. Translated: CASSQMSWPLQETQYF.